The 10 T cell receptor beta chains below were found in one sample sequenced in a study of long-term antiretroviral therapy in people with HIV. Survey level was the resolution at which the v3.0 immunoSEQ assay ran. Sequenced by immunoSEQ multiplex PCR; TCRdb stores in-frame clones only, minus some. The table has around 6,000 clones, roughly 80% seen once; the top ten hold less than 20%. Material: unsorted PBMCs, obtained 0.5 years before starting antiretroviral therapy. These receptors originate from a man aged 35 to 55 with HIV.

This chain uses TRBV28 with TRBJ1-2; the D gene is possibly TRBD1 (5 bases). Germline assignment: CDR1 MDHEN and CDR2 SYDVKM. Trimming pared 1 base from V and 4 bases from J, leaving 10 bases between. The CDR3 length is 14 residues. The CDR3 bases are TGTGCCAGCAGTTTATCGTCGGGGGTCTATGGCTACACCTTC. Translation: CASSLSSGVYGYTF.

The chain employs TRBV9 and TRBJ2-5; D is perhaps TRBD1 (5 bases). The CDR3 is 15 amino acids. The V gene's germline CDR1 is SGDLS and CDR2 YYNGEE. The V and J ends lost 0 bases and 4 bases respectively, with 13 bases between them. This CDR3 reads CASSVGQGTLETQYF. CDR3 DNA sequence: TGTGCCAGCAGCGTAGGTCAGGGAACCTTAGAGACCCAGTACTTC.

This chain connects TRBV29-1 to TRBJ2-2; D gene unclear. Trimming stripped 6 bases from V and 3 bases from J, with 11 bases between. This CDR3 has 13 amino acids. Germline CDR1 and CDR2: SQVTM and ANQGSEA. The DNA for the CDR3 is TGCAGCGTACCCCGACGGGACACCGGGGAGCTGTTTTTT. Translation gives CSVPRRDTGELFF.

The CDR3 loop reads CASTLTGAGGSYNEQFF. CDR3 in DNA: TGTGCCAGCACTCTAACGGGAGCGGGGGGCTCCTACAATGAGCAGTTCTTC. The gene calls are TRBV7-8 and TRBJ2-1; TRBD2 agrees at 9 bases. The CDR3 sequence is 17 residues long. J lost 0 bases, V lost 7 bases, and 10 bases had no gene match. Germline CDR1 SGHVS, CDR2 FQNEAQ.

This chain links TRBV4-3 with TRBJ2-7, with a weak D call TRBD2 (5 bases). Germline V gene sequence: CDR1 LGHNA, CDR2 YSLEER. The CDR3 runs to 16 residues. Deletions cut 1 base from V and 0 bases from J, with 13 bases between. The CDR3, as DNA: TGCGCCAGCAGCCAAGGACTACAAGAGCCCTCCTACGAGCAGTACTTC. This gives the protein CASSQGLQEPSYEQYF.

The chain uses TRBV19 and TRBJ2-3, with TRBD1 matching 7 bases. The V gene end was trimmed by 9 bases and the J gene end by 3 bases; junction bases not matched to a gene: 6. The CDR3 contains 13 residues. The germline V gene has CDR1 LNHDA and CDR2 SQIVND (reference sequence). The CDR3 nucleotides read TGTGCCAGCGTCGACAGGGCTACAGATACGCAGTATTTT. This sequence encodes CASVDRATDTQYF.

The gene calls are TRBV10-3 and TRBJ2-3; 10 positions agree with TRBD1. V lost 0 bases, J lost 3 bases, and 6 bases stayed unmatched. The length of the CDR3 is 17 residues. Germline loops: CDR1 ENHRY, CDR2 SYGVKD. This CDR3 reads CAISESMGQGRTDTQYF. The CDR3 DNA sequence: TGTGCCATCAGTGAGTCGATGGGACAGGGGCGAACAGATACGCAGTATTTT.

This clone was picked up a small number of times. The chain carries TRBV28 and TRBJ1-5, with TRBD1 as a possible D gene (6 bases). The V gene's germline CDR1 is MDHEN and CDR2 SYDVKM. This CDR3 is built from 10 residues. V dropped 9 bases and J dropped 11 bases, with 11 bases sitting between them. CDR3 sequence reads: CASSRGSQHF. The CDR3 DNA sequence: TGTGCCAGTTCCAGGGGCTCCCAGCATTTT. Full variable domain (outside the CDR3, taken from reference TRBV28 and TRBJ1-5): DVKVTQSSRYLVKRTGEKVFLECVQDMDHENMFWYRQDPGLGLRLIYFSYDVKMKEKGDIPEGYSVSREKKERFSLILESASTNQTSMYLCASSRGSQHFGDGTRLSIL.

This chain joins TRBV27 and TRBJ2-7; D may match TRBD1 or TRBD2 (5 bases each). The CDR3 covers 15 residues. The V gene's germline CDR1 is MNHEY and CDR2 SMNVEV (reference sequence). V was shortened by 3 bases and J by 3 bases, with 15 bases between the two germline ends. The CDR3 coding sequence is TGTGCCAGCAGTTTCCTCGGGACCCTCGACTACGAGCAGTACTTC. It is translated as CASSFLGTLDYEQYF.

This sequence joins TRBV19 and TRBJ1-5, with D perhaps matching TRBD1 (5 bases). The CDR3 loop spans 15 amino acids. Germline V gene data show CDR1 as LNHDA and CDR2 as SQIVND (reference sequence). Trimming removed 3 bases at V and 0 bases at J, with 9 bases between. The CDR3 DNA sequence: TGTGCCAGTAGTATTGGGACGAATAGCAATCAGCCCCAGCATTTT. Protein sequence: CASSIGTNSNQPQHF.